This T cell receptor (beta chain) was recorded in a study of blood T cell repertoires in COVID-19. The wider study: Specimens from acute and convalescent COVID-19 originated in the United States, Italy and Spain. Sample material is recorded as cDNA or gDNA derived from T cells, B-cell-depleted T cells, or PBMCs.

V shed 4 bases and J 0 bases; nucleotides not matched to a gene: 17. The CDR3 consists of 19 residues. Germline V gene data show CDR1 as SGDLS and CDR2 as YYNGEE. Participants had their cohort set by participant-reported clinical history. Data came from immunoSEQ multiplex PCR; TCRdb stores just in-frame clones and leaves some out. The table records roughly 180,000 clones, around four fifths of them present only once. This TCR was sampled from a woman aged 45-60 years in a cohort exposed to, infected with or recovered from COVID-19 (not recorded which). Sequencing used PBMCs or T cells enriched from blood (not recorded which). The genes are TRBV9 and TRBJ1-1; 8 nucleotides agree with TRBD1. The CDR3 bases are TGTGCCAGCAGCAAAGCGCCACAGGGGGAGGGAGGGGTGAACACTGAAGCTTTCTTT. Translating it yields CASSKAPQGEGGVNTEAFF. The full variable domain, completed using reference TRBV9 and TRBJ1-1, is DSGVTQTPKHLITATGQRVTLRCSPRSGDLSVYWYQQSLDQGLQFLIQYYNGEERAKGNILERFSAQQFPDLHSELNLSSLELGDSALYFCASSKAPQGEGGVNTEAFFGQGTRLTVV.